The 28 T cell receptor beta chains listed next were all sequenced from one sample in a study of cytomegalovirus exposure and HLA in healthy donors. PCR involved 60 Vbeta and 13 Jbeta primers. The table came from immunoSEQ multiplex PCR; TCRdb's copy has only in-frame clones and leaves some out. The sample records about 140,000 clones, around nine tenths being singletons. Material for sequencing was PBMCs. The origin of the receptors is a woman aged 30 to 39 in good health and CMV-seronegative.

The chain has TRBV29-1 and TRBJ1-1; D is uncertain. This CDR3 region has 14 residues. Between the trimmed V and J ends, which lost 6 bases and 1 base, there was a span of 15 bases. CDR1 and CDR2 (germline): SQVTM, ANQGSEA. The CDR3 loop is CSVHLKLRNTEAFF. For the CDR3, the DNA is TGCAGCGTGCATTTGAAGCTTAGGAACACTGAAGCTTTCTTT.

The CDR3 protein is CASSVGGTSSLNEQFF. CDR3 nucleotide sequence: TGTGCCAGCAGCGTAGGGGGGACTAGCTCCCTTAATGAGCAGTTCTTC. The chain joins TRBV9 to TRBJ2-1, with 9 bases lining up with TRBD2. V lost 0 bases to trimming and J lost 7 bases; unmatched junction nucleotides: 8. The CDR3 is 16 residues long. CDR1 and CDR2 from the germline V gene are SGDLS and YYNGEE.

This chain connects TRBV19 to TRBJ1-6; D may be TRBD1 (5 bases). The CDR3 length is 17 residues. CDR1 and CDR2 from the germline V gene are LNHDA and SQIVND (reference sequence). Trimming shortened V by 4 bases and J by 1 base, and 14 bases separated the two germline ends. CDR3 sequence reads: CASSKDGAFSYNSPLHF. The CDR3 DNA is TGTGCCAGTAGTAAGGATGGGGCGTTTTCCTATAATTCACCCCTCCACTTT.

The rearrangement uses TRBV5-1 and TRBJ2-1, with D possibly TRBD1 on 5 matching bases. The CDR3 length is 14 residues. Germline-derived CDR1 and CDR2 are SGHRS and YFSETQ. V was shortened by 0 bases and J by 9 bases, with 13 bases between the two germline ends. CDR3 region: CASSLAAGAVEQFF. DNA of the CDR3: TGCGCCAGCAGCTTGGCCGCTGGGGCTGTTGAGCAGTTCTTC.

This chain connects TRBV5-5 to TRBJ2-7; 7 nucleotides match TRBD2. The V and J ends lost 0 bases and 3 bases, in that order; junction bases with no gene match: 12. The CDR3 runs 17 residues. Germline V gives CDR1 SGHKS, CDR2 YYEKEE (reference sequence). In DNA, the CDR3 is TGTGCCAGCAGCTTGGTGTGGTGGGCGGGAGCGGACTACGAGCAGTACTTC. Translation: CASSLVWWAGADYEQYF.

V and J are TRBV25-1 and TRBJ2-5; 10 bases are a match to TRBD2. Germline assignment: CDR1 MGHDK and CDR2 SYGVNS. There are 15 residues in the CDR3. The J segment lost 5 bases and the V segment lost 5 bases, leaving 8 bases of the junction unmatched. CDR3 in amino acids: CASSSQREGQETQYF. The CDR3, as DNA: TGTGCCAGCAGTAGCCAGCGGGAGGGCCAGGAGACCCAGTACTTC. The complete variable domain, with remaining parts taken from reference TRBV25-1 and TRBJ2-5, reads EADIYQTPRYLVIGTGKKITLECSQTMGHDKMYWYQQDPGMELHLIHYSYGVNSTEKGDLSSESTVSRIRTEHFPLTLESARPSHTSQYLCASSSQREGQETQYFGPGTRLLVL.

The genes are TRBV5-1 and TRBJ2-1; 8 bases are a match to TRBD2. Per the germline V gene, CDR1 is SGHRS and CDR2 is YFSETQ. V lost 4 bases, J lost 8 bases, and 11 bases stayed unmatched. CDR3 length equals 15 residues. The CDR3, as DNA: TGCGCCAGCAGCCTGCGTCCGGGACTAGTGGATGAGCAGTTCTTC. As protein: CASSLRPGLVDEQFF. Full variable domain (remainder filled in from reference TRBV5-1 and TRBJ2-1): KAGVTQTPRYLIKTRGQQVTLSCSPISGHRSVSWYQQTPGQGLQFLFEYFSETQRNKGNFPGRFSGRQFSNSRSEMNVSTLELGDSALYLCASSLRPGLVDEQFFGPGTRLTVL.

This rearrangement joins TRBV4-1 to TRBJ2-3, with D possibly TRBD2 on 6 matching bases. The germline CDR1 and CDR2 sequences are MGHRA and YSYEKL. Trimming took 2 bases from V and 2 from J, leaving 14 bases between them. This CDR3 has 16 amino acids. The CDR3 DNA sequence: TGCGCCAGCAGCCAACCCGGCAGGACTAACACAGATACGCAGTATTTT. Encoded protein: CASSQPGRTNTDTQYF.

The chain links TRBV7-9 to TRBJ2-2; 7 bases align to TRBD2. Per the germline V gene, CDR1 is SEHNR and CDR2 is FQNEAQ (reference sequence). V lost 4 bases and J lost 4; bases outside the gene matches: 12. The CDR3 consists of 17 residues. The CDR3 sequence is CASSSPTREEGTGELFF. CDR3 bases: TGTGCCAGCAGCTCCCCCACCCGGGAGGAGGGCACCGGGGAGCTGTTTTTT.

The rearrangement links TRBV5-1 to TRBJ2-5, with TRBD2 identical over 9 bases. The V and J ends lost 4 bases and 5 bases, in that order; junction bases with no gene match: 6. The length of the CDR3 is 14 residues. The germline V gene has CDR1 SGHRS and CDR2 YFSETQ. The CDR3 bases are TGCGCCAGCAGCCCGGGACTAGCATCGGAGACCCAGTACTTC. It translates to CASSPGLASETQYF.

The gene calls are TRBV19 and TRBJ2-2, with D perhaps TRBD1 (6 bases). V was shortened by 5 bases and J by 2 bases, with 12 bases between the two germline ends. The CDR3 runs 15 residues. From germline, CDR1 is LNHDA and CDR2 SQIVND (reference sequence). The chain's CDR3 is CASSGGQPNTGELFF. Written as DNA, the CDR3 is TGTGCCAGTAGTGGGGGACAACCTAACACCGGGGAGCTGTTTTTT.

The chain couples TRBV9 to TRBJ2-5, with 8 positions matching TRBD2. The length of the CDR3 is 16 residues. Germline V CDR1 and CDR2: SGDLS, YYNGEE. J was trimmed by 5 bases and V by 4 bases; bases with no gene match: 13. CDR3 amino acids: CASSTTSGGVGETQYF. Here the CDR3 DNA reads TGTGCCAGCAGCACGACTTCGGGGGGGGTGGGGGAGACCCAGTACTTC.

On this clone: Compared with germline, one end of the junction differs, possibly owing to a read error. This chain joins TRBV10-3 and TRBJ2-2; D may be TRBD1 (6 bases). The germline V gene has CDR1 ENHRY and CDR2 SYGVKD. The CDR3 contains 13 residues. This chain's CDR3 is CAILQGSTGELFF. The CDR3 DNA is TGTGCCATCTTACAGGGTTCAACCGGAGAGCTGTTTTTT.

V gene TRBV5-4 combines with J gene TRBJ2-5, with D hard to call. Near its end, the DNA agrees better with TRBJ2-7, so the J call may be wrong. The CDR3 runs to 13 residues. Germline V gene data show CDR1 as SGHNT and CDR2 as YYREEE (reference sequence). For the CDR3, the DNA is TGTGCCAGCAGCTTCTCGCTAGTGAACGAGCAGTACTTC. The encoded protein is CASSFSLVNEQYF.

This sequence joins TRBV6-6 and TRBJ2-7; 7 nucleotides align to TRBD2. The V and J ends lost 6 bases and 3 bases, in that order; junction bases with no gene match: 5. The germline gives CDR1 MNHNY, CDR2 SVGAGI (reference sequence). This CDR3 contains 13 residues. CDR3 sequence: CASRKAGNYEQYF. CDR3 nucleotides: TGTGCCAGCAGGAAAGCGGGGAACTACGAGCAGTACTTC.

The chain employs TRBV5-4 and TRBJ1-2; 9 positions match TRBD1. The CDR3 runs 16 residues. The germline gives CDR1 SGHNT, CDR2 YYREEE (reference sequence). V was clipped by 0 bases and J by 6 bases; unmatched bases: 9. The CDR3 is CASSLVAAQGANGYTF. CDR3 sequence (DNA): TGTGCCAGCAGCTTGGTAGCGGCACAGGGGGCGAATGGCTACACCTTC.

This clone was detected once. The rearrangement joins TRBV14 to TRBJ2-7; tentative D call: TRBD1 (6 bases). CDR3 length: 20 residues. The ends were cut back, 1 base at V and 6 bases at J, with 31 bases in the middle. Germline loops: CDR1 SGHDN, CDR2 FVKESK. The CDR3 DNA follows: TGTGCCAGCAGCCAAGGCCTCCGCGCCCAAGCGGCAGGGGTTCAGCTCGAGCAGTACTTC. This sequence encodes CASSQGLRAQAAGVQLEQYF.

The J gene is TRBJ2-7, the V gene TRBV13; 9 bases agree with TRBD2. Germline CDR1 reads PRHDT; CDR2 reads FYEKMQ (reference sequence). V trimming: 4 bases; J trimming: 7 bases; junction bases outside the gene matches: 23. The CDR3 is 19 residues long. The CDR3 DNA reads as TGTGCCAGCAGCTCAGTAACTTCGGGACTAGCAGATCGGGCGCGGGAGCAGTACTTC. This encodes CASSSVTSGLADRAREQYF.

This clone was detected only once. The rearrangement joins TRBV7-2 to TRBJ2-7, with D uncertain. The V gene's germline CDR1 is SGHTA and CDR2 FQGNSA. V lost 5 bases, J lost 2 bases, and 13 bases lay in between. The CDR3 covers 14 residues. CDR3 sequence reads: CASSRYTEPYEQYF. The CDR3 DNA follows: TGTGCCAGCAGCCGATACACAGAGCCCTACGAGCAGTACTTC.

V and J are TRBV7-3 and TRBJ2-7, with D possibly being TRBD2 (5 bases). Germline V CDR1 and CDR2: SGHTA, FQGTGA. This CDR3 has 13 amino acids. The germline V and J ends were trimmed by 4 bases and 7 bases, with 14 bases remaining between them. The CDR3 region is CASSYGELGEQYF. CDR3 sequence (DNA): TGTGCCAGCAGCTACGGGGAGCTTGGGGAGCAGTACTTC.

CDR3 in DNA: TGTGCCAGCAGCCCTCGGGGTGGCAATCAGCCCCAGCATTTT. It is translated as CASSPRGGNQPQHF. V usage is TRBV9 and J usage is TRBJ1-5, with D unclear. The CDR3 is made up of 14 amino acids. V was cut by 4 bases and J by 2 bases, with 10 bases left in between. CDR1 and CDR2 from the germline V gene are SGDLS and YYNGEE.

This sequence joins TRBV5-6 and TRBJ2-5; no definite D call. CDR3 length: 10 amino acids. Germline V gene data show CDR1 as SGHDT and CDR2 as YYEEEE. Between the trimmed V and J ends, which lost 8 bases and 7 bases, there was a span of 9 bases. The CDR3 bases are TGTGCCAGGTGCGGAGTGACCCAGTACTTC. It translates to CARCGVTQYF. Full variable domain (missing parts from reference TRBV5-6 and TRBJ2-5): DAGVTQSPTHLIKTRGQQVTLRCSPKSGHDTVSWYQQALGQGPQFIFQYYEEEERQRGNFPDRFSGHQFPNYSSELNVNALLLGDSALYLCARCGVTQYFGPGTRLLVL.

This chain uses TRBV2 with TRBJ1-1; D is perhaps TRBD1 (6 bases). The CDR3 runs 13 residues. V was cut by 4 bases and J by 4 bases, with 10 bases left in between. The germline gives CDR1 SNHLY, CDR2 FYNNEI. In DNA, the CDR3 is TGTGCCAGCAGTGGTGTGGGGGCCACTGAAGCTTTCTTT. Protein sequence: CASSGVGATEAFF.

In DNA form, the CDR3 reads TGTGCCAGCAGCTTAGGGACGGAGGTAGACGAGCAGTACTTC. Protein sequence: CASSLGTEVDEQYF. The rearrangement uses TRBV11-2 and TRBJ2-7; the D gene is possibly TRBD2 (5 bases). With 1 base removed from V and 5 bases from J, the gap between germline ends came to 12 bases. CDR3 size: 14 residues. CDR1 is SGHAT, CDR2 FQNNGV, per germline.

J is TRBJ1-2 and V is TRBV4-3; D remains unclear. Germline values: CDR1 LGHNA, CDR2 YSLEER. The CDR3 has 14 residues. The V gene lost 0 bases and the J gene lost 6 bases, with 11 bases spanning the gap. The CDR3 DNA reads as TGCGCCAGCAGCCAAGATCGTTCGTCAGATGGCTACACCTTC. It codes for CASSQDRSSDGYTF.

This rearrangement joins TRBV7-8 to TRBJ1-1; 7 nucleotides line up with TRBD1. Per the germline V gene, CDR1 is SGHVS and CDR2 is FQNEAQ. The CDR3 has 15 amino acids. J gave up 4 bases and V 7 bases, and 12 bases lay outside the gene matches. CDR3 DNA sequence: TGTGCCAGCACCGAGAAGACAGGGTGGGTCACTGAAGCTTTCTTT. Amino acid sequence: CASTEKTGWVTEAFF.

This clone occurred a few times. The CDR3 sequence: CASRPGQGAYEQYF. DNA of the CDR3: TGTGCCAGCAGGCCGGGACAGGGGGCCTACGAGCAGTACTTC. The chain is built from TRBV6-1 and TRBJ2-7; 11 bases match TRBD1. This CDR3 has 14 residues. J gave up 2 bases and V 6 bases, and 3 bases lay outside the gene matches. The germline gives CDR1 MNHNS, CDR2 SASEGT.

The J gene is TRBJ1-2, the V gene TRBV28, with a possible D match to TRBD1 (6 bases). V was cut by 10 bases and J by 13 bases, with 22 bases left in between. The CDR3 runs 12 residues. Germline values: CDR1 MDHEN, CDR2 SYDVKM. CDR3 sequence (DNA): TGTGCCACTGAGATGGGGGCGCTTTATTTCACCTTC. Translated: CATEMGALYFTF.